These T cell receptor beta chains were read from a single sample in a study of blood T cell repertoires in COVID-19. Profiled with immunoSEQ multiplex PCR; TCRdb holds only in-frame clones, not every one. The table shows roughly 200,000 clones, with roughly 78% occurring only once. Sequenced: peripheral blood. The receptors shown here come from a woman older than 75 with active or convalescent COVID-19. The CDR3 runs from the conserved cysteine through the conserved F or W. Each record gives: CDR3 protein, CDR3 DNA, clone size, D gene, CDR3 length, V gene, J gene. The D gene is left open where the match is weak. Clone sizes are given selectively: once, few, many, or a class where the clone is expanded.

CSGGLAGGDTQYF,TGCAGCGGTGGGCTAGCGGGCGGGGATACGCAGTATTTT,NA,TRBD2,13,TRBV29-1,TRBJ2-3
CASSSQEGISGYTF,TGTGCCAGCAGTTCTCAGGAGGGGATATCTGGCTACACCTTC,NA,NA,14,TRBV6-2/TRBV6-3,TRBJ1-2
CASSLGGLGQGSGNTIYF,TGTGCCAGCAGCTTGGGGGGACTGGGACAGGGCTCCGGAAACACCATATATTTT,NA,TRBD1,18,TRBV5-5,TRBJ1-3
CASSEARGAGSYGYTF,TGTGCCAGCAGTGAAGCGCGGGGGGCGGGGAGCTATGGCTACACCTTC,NA,NA,16,TRBV6-1,TRBJ1-2
CASSLGSSGRIRSYEQYF,TGTGCCAGCAGCTTGGGATCTAGCGGGAGAATACGCTCCTACGAGCAGTACTTC,NA,TRBD2,18,TRBV5-6,TRBJ2-7
CASSEIPTDREQGTQYF,TGCGCCAGCAGTGAGATACCCACCGACAGGGAACAGGGGACCCAGTACTTC,NA,TRBD1,17,TRBV10-1,TRBJ2-5
CASSQDGPPTLFF,TGTGCCAGCAGCCAAGATGGGCCTCCCACCCTGTTCTTC,NA,NA,13,TRBV3-1/TRBV3-2,TRBJ2-1
CASSVGYGGSGGPISVGANVLTF,TGTGCCAGCAGCGTAGGATACGGGGGAAGCGGGGGCCCGATCTCTGTAGGGGCCAACGTCCTGACTTTC,NA,TRBD2,23,TRBV9,TRBJ2-6
CATDPGFFGGYTF,TGTGCCACAGACCCAGGCTTTTTCGGCGGCTACACCTTC,once,NA,13,TRBV10-3,TRBJ1-2
CASTQGVSQPQHF,TGTGCCAGCACCCAGGGGGTATCTCAGCCCCAGCATTTT,NA,TRBD1,13,TRBV7-9,TRBJ1-5
CASSLGQASTNEKLFF,TGTGCCAGCAGCTTAGGACAGGCCTCAACTAATGAAAAACTGTTTTTT,NA,NA,16,TRBV7-9,TRBJ1-4
CASSQEDGAILYTQYF,TGTGCCAGCAGCCAAGAGGATGGAGCGATCCTGTATACGCAGTATTTT,many,NA,16,TRBV4-2,TRBJ2-3
CASSDRERETQYF,TGTGCCAGCAGCGACAGGGAGAGAGAGACCCAGTACTTC,NA,TRBD1,13,TRBV2,TRBJ2-5
CASTLGQGVLFF,TGTGCCAGCACCCTGGGGCAGGGTGTGTTGTTTTTT,NA,NA,12,TRBV7-9,TRBJ1-4
CATSVTESYGYTF,TGTGCCACCAGTGTAACAGAGAGCTATGGCTACACCTTC,NA,NA,13,TRBV24-1,TRBJ1-2
CASSPWTGFPGELFF,TGTGCCAGCAGCCCATGGACAGGTTTTCCCGGGGAGCTGTTTTTT,NA,TRBD1,15,TRBV5-8,TRBJ2-2
CSAFGGGEQYF,TGCAGTGCCTTTGGGGGCGGAGAGCAGTACTTC,NA,NA,11,TRBV20-1,TRBJ2-7
CASSYSDSPNQPQHF,TGTGCCAGCAGTTACTCGGATAGCCCTAATCAGCCCCAGCATTTT,NA,NA,15,TRBV6-5,TRBJ1-5
CASSQPTGSAGELFF,TGTGCCAGCAGCCAACCGACAGGGTCGGCCGGGGAGCTGTTTTTT,NA,TRBD1,15,TRBV5-4,TRBJ2-2
CASRMTGEGPEAFF,TGTGCCAGTAGAATGACAGGGGAAGGGCCTGAAGCTTTCTTT,NA,TRBD1,14,TRBV19,TRBJ1-1
CASSAGQFSTDTQYF,TGTGCCAGCAGTGCCGGACAGTTTAGCACAGATACGCAGTATTTT,NA,NA,15,TRBV6-6,TRBJ2-3
CASSLDSVVDEQYF,TGTGCCAGCAGCTTGGACAGCGTGGTCGACGAGCAGTACTTC,NA,NA,14,TRBV11-2,TRBJ2-7
CASSLVGQGTFF,NA,NA,NA,12,TRBV5-6,TRBJ1-1
CASSLLGTGERQPQHF,TGTGCCAGCAGTTTATTGGGGACAGGGGAGCGGCAGCCCCAGCATTTT,NA,TRBD1,16,TRBV28,TRBJ1-5
CSGSEAGRTEAFF,TGCAGCGGGTCGGAGGCAGGGAGGACTGAAGCTTTCTTT,few,NA,13,TRBV29-1,TRBJ1-1
CASSGWTALNTGELFF,TGCGCCAGCAGCGGGTGGACAGCCCTGAACACCGGGGAGCTGTTTTTT,once,NA,16,TRBV5-1,TRBJ2-2
CASVRGREQYF,TGTGCCAGCGTAAGGGGGCGCGAGCAGTACTTC,NA,TRBD1,11,TRBV3-1/TRBV3-2,TRBJ2-7
CASSRRDGASYEQYF,TGTGCCAGCAGCAGGCGAGACGGAGCGTCCTACGAGCAGTACTTC,NA,NA,15,TRBV21-1,TRBJ2-7
CASSLAPGQGGSPLHF,TGTGCCAGCAGCTTAGCACCGGGACAGGGGGGATCACCCCTCCACTTT,NA,TRBD1,16,TRBV5-6,TRBJ1-6
CASSPGVLGGPEQYF,TGTGCCAGCTCACCTGGGGTCCTCGGGGGGCCCGAGCAGTACTTC,NA,NA,15,TRBV18,TRBJ2-7
CASSPDRADTQYF,TGTGCCAGCAGCCCGGACAGGGCAGATACGCAGTATTTT,NA,TRBD1,13,TRBV5-6,TRBJ2-3
CASSQETGDQPQHF,TGCGCCAGCAGCCAAGAGACGGGGGATCAGCCCCAGCATTTT,NA,NA,14,TRBV4-1,TRBJ1-5
CASRSQAGGHRNEQFF,TGCGCCAGCAGATCCCAGGCGGGGGGGCATAGGAATGAGCAGTTCTTC,NA,TRBD2,16,TRBV5-1,TRBJ2-1
CASSLEGLTSNQPQHF,TGCGCCAGCAGCTTGGAAGGACTGACTAGCAATCAGCCCCAGCATTTT,NA,NA,16,TRBV5-1,TRBJ1-5
CASSWGTGGRTEAFF,TGTGCCAGCAGCTGGGGGACAGGGGGCCGGACTGAAGCTTTCTTT,once,TRBD1,15,TRBV7-9,TRBJ1-1
CASSRRMGGHEQFF,TGTGCCAGCAGTCGCCGTATGGGGGGTCATGAGCAGTTCTTC,NA,NA,14,TRBV28,TRBJ2-1
CASRFDRQVSPLHF,TGTGCCAGCCGTTTTGACAGACAGGTCTCACCCCTCCACTTT,NA,NA,14,TRBV7-2,TRBJ1-6
CASSLGQGFGYTF,TGCGCCAGCAGCCTGGGACAGGGTTTTGGCTACACCTTC,NA,TRBD1,13,TRBV5-1,TRBJ1-2
CASSQDGGTSYNEQFF,TGTGCCAGCAGCCAAGATGGGGGCACATCCTACAATGAGCAGTTCTTC,NA,NA,16,TRBV3-1/TRBV3-2,TRBJ2-1
CASSIRGERSFF,TGTGCCAGTAGTATCCGTGGTGAGAGGTCTTTCTTT,NA,NA,12,TRBV19,TRBJ1-1
CASSYSTGGVYNEQFF,TGTGCCAGCAGTTACTCGACAGGGGGCGTTTACAATGAGCAGTTCTTC,NA,TRBD1,16,TRBV28,TRBJ2-1
CASSPRTRATNEKLFF,TGTGCCAGCAGCCCGCGAACCCGGGCAACTAATGAAAAACTGTTTTTT,NA,NA,16,TRBV3-1/TRBV3-2,TRBJ1-4
CAWTLSGSRTDTQYF,TGTGCCTGGACTCTAAGCGGGAGCCGCACAGATACGCAGTATTTT,NA,TRBD2,15,TRBV30,TRBJ2-3
CASTLPPGNTIYF,TGTGCCAGCACCCTCCCTCCGGGAAACACCATATATTTT,few,NA,13,TRBV12-3/TRBV12-4,TRBJ1-3
CASRRLGNSPLHF,TGTGCCAGCAGGCGCTTGGGCAATTCACCCCTCCACTTT,NA,NA,13,TRBV25-1,TRBJ1-6
CASSGTATEAFF,TGTGCCAGCAGTGGAACAGCCACTGAAGCTTTCTTT,NA,NA,12,TRBV25-1,TRBJ1-1